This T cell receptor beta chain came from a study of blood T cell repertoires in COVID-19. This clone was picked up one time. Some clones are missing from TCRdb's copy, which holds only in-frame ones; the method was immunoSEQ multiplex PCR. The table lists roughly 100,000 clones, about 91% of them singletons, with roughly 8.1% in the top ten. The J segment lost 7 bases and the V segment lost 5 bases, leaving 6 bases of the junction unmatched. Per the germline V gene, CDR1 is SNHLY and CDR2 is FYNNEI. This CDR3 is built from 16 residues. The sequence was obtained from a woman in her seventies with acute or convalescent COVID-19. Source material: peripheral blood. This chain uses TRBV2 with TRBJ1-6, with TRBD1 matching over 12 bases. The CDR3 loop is CASSPPGQGANSPLHF. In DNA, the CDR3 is TGTGCCAGCAGTCCTCCGGGACAGGGGGCAAATTCACCCCTCCACTTT. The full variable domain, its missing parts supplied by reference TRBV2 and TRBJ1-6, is EPEVTQTPSHQVTQMGQEVILRCVPISNHLYFYWYRQILGQKVEFLVSFYNNEISEKSEIFDDQFSVERPDGSNFTLKIRSTKLEDSAMYFCASSPPGQGANSPLHFGNGTRLTVT.